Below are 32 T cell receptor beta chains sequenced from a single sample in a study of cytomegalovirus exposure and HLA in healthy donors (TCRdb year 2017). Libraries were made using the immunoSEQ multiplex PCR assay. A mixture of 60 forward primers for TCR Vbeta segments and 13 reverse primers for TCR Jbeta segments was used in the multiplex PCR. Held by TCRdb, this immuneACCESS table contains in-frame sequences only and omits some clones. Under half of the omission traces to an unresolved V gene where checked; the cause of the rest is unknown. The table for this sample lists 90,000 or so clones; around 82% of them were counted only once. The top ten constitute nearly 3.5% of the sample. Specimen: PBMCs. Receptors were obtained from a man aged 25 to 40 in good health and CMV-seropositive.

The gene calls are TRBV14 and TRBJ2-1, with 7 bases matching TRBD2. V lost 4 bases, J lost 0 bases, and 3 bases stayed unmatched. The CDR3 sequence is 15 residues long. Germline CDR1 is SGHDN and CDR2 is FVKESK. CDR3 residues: CASSRTSDSYNEQFF. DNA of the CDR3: TGTGCCAGCAGCCGAACTAGCGACTCCTACAATGAGCAGTTCTTC.

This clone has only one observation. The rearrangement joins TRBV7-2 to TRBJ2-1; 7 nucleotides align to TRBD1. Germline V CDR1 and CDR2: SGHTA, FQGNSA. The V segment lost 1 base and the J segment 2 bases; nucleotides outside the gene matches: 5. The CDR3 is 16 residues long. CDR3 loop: CASSLDRTGAYNEQFF. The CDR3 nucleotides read TGTGCCAGCAGCTTAGACCGCACAGGGGCCTACAATGAGCAGTTCTTC.

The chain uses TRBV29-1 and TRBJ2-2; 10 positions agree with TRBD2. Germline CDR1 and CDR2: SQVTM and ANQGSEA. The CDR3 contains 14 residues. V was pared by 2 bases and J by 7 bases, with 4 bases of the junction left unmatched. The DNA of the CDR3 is TGCAGCGTTGAATTGACTAGCGGGTTCGGGGAGCTGTTTTTT. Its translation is CSVELTSGFGELFF.

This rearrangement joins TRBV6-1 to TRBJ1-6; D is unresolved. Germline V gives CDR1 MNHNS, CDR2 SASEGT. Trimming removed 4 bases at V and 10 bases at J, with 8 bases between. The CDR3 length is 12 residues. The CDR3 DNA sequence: TGTGCCAGCAGTGGAGGCAACTCACCCCTCCACTTT. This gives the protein CASSGGNSPLHF.

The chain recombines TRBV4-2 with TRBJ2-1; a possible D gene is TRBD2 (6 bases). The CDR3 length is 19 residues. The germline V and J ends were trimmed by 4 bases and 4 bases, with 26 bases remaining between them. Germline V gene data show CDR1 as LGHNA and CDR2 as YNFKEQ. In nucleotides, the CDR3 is TGTGCCAGCAGCCTGGATGCGGGTACCGGGACTTTGTTTTACAATGAGCAGTTCTTC. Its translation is CASSLDAGTGTLFYNEQFF.

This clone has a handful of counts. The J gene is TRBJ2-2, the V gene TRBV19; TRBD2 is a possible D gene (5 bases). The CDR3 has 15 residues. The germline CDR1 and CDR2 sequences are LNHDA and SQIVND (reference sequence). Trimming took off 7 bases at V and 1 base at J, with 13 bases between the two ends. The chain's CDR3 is CASTVRVKNTGELFF. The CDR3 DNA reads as TGTGCCAGTACCGTGAGGGTGAAGAACACCGGGGAGCTGTTTTTT.

CDR3 nucleotide sequence: TGTGCCAGCAGCGACCTGAGCGGTACTAGCACAGATACGCAGTATTTT. It is translated as CASSDLSGTSTDTQYF. The J gene is TRBJ2-3, the V gene TRBV9; possible D gene TRBD2, 5 bases. The CDR3 covers 16 residues. V shed 3 bases and J shed 0 bases, with 14 bases lying between them. Per the germline V gene, CDR1 is SGDLS and CDR2 is YYNGEE.

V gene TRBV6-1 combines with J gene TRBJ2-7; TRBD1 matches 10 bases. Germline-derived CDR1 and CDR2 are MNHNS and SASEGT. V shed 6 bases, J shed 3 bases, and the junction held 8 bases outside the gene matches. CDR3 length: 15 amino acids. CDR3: CASRDGQGGLYEQYF. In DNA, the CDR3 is TGTGCCAGCAGGGACGGACAGGGGGGACTCTACGAGCAGTACTTC.

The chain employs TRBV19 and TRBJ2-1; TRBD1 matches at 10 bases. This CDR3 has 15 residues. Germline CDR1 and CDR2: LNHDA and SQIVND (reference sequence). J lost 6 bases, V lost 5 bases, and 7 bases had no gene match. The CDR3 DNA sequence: TGTGCCAGTAGTCTCAGGACAGGGGGGAGCAATGAGCAGTTCTTC. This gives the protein CASSLRTGGSNEQFF. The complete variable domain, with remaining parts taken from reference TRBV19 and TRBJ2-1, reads DGGITQSPKYLFRKEGQNVTLSCEQNLNHDAMYWYRQDPGQGLRLIYYSQIVNDFQKGDIAEGYSVSREKKESFPLTVTSAQKNPTAFYLCASSLRTGGSNEQFFGPGTRLTVL.

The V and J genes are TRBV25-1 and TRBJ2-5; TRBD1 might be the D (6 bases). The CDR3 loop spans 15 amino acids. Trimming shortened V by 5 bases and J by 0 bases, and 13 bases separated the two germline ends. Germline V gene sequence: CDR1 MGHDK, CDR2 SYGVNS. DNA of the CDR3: TGTGCCAGCAGTTCCGGGACATCGTACCAAGAGACCCAGTACTTC. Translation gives CASSSGTSYQETQYF.

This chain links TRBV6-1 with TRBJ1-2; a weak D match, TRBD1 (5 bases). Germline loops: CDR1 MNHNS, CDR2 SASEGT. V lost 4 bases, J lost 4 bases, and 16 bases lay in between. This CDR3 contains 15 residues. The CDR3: CASSATLTVIYGYTF. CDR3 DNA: TGTGCCAGCAGTGCAACCCTGACAGTTATCTATGGCTACACCTTC.

As DNA, the CDR3 is TGTGCCAGCAGTTATACGGGGGGGAGGAACACCGGGGAGCTGTTTTTT. Protein sequence: CASSYTGGRNTGELFF. This chain joins TRBV6-5 and TRBJ2-2, with 8 bases lining up with TRBD2. The CDR3 has 16 residues. Germline assignment: CDR1 MNHEY and CDR2 SVGAGI. V lost 3 bases to trimming and J lost 1 base; unmatched junction nucleotides: 4.

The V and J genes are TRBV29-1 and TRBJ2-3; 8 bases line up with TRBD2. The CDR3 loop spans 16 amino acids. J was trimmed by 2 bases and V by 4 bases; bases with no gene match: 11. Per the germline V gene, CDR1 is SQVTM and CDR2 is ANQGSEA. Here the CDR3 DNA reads TGCAGCGTTGGAAAAGTTACTAGCGGCACCACAGATACGCAGTATTTT. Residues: CSVGKVTSGTTDTQYF.

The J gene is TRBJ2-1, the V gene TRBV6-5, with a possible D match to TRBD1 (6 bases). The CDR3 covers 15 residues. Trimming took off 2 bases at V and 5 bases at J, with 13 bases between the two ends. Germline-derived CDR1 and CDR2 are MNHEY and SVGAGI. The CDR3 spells CASSYMGTGNNEQFF. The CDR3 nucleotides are TGTGCCAGCAGTTACATGGGCACAGGGAACAATGAGCAGTTCTTC.

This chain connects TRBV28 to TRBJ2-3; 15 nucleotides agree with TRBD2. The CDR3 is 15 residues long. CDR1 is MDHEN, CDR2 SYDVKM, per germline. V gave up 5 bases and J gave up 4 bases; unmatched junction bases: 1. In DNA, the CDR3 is TGTGCCAGCAGTCGGACTAGCGGGAGGGCAGATACGCAGTATTTT. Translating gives CASSRTSGRADTQYF.

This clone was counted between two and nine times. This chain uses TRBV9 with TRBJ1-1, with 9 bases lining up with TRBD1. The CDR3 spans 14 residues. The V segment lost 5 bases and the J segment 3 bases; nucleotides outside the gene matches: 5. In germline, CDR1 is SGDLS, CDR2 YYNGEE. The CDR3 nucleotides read TGTGCCAGCAGTAGGACAGGGGATTACACTGAAGCTTTCTTT. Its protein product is CASSRTGDYTEAFF.

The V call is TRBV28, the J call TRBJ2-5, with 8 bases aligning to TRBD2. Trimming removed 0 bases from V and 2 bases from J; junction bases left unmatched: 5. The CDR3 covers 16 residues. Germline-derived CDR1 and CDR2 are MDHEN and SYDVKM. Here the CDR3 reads CASSLWPSGSQETQYF. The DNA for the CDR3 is TGTGCCAGCAGTTTATGGCCCAGCGGGAGTCAAGAGACCCAGTACTTC.

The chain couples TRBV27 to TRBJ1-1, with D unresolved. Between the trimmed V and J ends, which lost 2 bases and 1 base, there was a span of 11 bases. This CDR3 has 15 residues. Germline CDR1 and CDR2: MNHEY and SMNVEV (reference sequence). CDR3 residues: CASSLQPEPNTEAFF. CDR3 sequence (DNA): TGTGCCAGCAGTTTACAACCAGAACCGAACACTGAAGCTTTCTTT.

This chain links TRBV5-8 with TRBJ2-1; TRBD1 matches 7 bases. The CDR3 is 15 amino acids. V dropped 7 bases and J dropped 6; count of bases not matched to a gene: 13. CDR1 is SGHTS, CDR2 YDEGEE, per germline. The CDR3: CASHAGGALINEQFF. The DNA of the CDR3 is TGTGCCAGCCACGCAGGGGGAGCCCTTATCAATGAGCAGTTCTTC.

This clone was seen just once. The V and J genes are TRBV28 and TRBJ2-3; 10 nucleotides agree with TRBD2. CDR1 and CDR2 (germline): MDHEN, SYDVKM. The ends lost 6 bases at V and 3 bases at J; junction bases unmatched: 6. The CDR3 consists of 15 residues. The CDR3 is CASSPSGRGTDTQYF. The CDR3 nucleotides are TGTGCCAGCAGCCCGAGCGGGAGGGGGACAGATACGCAGTATTTT.

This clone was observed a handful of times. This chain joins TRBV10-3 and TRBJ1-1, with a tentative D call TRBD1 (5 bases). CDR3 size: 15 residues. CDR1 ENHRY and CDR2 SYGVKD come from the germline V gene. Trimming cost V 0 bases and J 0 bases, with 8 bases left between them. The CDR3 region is CAISESLTVNTEAFF. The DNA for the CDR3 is TGTGCCATCAGTGAGTCCCTGACAGTGAACACTGAAGCTTTCTTT.

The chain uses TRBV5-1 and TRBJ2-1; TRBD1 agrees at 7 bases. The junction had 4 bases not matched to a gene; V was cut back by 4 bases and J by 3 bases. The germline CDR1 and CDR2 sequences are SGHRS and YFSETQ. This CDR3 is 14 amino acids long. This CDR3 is CASSPGTVYNEQFF. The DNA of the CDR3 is TGCGCCAGCAGCCCCGGGACAGTCTACAATGAGCAGTTCTTC.

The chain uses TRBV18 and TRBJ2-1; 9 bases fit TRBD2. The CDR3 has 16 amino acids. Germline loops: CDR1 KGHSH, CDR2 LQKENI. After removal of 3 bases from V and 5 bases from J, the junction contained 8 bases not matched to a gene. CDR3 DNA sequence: TGTGCCAGCTCACCTTGGGAGGCTAGCGGGAACAATGAGCAGTTCTTC. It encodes CASSPWEASGNNEQFF.

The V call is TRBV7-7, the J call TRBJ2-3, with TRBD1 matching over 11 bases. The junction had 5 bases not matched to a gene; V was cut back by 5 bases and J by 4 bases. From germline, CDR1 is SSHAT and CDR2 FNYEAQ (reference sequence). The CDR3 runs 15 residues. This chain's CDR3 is CASSIGQGAADTQYF. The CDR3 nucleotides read TGTGCCAGCAGCATTGGACAGGGGGCTGCAGATACGCAGTATTTT.

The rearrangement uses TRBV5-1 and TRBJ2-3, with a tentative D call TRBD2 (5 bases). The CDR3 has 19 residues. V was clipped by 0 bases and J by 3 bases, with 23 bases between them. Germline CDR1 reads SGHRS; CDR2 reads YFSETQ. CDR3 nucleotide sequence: TGCGCCAGCAGCTTGGCGGGTTCACGGACTGATCGAAGTACAGATACGCAGTATTTT. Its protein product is CASSLAGSRTDRSTDTQYF.

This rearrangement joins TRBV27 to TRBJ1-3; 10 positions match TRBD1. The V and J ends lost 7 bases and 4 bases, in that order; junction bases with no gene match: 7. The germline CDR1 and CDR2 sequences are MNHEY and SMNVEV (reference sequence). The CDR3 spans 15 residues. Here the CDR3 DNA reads TGTGCCAGCAAGACCGACAGGGGGCGAGGAAACACCATATATTTT. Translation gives CASKTDRGRGNTIYF.

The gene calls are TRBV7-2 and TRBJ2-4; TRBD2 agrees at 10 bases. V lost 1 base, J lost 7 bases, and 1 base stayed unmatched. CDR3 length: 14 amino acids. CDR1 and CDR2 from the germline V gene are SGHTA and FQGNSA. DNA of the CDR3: TGTGCCAGCAGCTTAGAAGCGGGAGGGAACATTCAGTACTTC. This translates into CASSLEAGGNIQYF.

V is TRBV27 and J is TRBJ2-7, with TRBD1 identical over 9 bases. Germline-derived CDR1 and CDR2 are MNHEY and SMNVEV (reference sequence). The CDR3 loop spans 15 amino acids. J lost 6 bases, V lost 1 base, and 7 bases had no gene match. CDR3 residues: CASSLFSGQGSEQYF. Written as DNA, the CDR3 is TGTGCCAGCAGTTTATTCTCCGGACAGGGGAGCGAGCAGTACTTC.

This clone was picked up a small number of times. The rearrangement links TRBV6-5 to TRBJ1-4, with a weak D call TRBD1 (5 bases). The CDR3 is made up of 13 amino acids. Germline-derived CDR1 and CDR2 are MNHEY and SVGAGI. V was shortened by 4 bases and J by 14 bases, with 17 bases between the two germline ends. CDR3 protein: CASSSQVGSGLFF. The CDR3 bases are TGTGCCAGCAGTTCACAGGTGGGGTCCGGGCTGTTTTTT.

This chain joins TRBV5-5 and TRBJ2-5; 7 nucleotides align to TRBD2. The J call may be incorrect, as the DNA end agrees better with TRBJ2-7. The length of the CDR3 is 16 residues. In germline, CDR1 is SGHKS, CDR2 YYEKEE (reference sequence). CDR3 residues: CASSLYGLAATYEQYF. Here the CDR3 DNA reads TGTGCCAGCAGCTTGTATGGGCTAGCGGCGACCTACGAGCAGTACTTC.

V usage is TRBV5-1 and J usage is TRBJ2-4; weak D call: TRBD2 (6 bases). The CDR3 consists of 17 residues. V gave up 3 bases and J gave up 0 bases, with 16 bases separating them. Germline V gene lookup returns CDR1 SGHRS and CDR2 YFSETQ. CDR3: CASSSTGTELAKNIQYF. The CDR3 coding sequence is TGCGCCAGCAGCTCTACCGGGACTGAACTAGCCAAAAACATTCAGTACTTC.

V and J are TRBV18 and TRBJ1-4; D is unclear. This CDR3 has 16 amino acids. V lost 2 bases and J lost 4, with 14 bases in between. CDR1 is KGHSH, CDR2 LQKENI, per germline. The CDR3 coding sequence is TGTGCCAGCTCACCAGATCAGGTGGGGAGTAATGAAAAACTGTTTTTT. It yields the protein CASSPDQVGSNEKLFF.